The clone carrying this T cell receptor beta chain was seen just once. The antigen is not known. These data belong to a study of graft-versus-host responses after intestinal transplantation. Produced via immunoSEQ multiplex PCR; TCRdb's table is partial and in-frame only. The sample yields about 36,000 clones, less than 95% seen once. Overall study findings and caveats: Graft-versus-host to host-versus-graft clonal ratios in allografts were high in patients with graft-donor T cell macrochimerism.

V gave up 5 bases and J gave up 4 bases; unmatched junction bases: 14. CDR1 is SGHAT, CDR2 FQNNGV, per germline. The CDR3 runs 18 residues. Sequenced material: unstimulated CD4+ T cells sorted from spleen or lymph node cells, taken before transplant. The chain uses TRBV11-2 and TRBJ2-5, with 12 bases that match TRBD2. The clonotype was recovered from a human donor who was the organ donor for an intestinal transplant. CDR3 residues: CASSGRLKTSGGPETQYF. The DNA for the CDR3 is TGTGCCAGCAGCGGACGACTTAAGACTAGCGGGGGACCAGAGACCCAGTACTTC. Using reference TRBV11-2 and TRBJ2-5 for the parts outside the CDR3, the full variable domain is EAGVAQSPRYKIIEKRQSVAFWCNPISGHATLYWYQQILGQGPKLLIQFQNNGVVDDSQLPKDRFSAERLKGVDSTLKIQPAKLEDSAVYLCASSGRLKTSGGPETQYFGPGTRLLVL.